This T cell receptor beta chain was documented in a study of T cell repertoires in cytomegalovirus infection. Across the study: Public TCR beta signatures provided an indication of both CMV infection and a matching HLA type. Study-level findings and limits: Using cumulative public TCR beta family frequency, the authors identified those who carried CMV together with the relevant HLA. Dominant in the ex vivo response were TCR beta clonotypes restricted by HLA-C and specific for CMV.

Only one count was recorded for this clonotype. Antigen: not known. TCRdb re-called the reads with MiXCR, one entry per CDR3 protein. The table shows 400,000 or so distinct CDR3 sequences, with roughly 20% occurring only once. V shed 3 bases and J shed 11 bases, with 20 bases lying between them. The CDR3 covers 15 residues. Germline V gene lookup returns CDR1 KGHSH and CDR2 LQKENI. This chain connects TRBV18 to TRBJ1-5; TRBD1 is a possible D gene (5 bases). This sequence originates from a human donor in good health (CMV status not recorded). Some clones in this sample may be carry-over from other donors' samples. The specimen was PBMCs. CDR3 protein: CASSPRDDSGGAQHF. The DNA of the CDR3 is TGTGCCAGCTCACCTAGGGACGACTCAGGTGGGGCCCAGCATTTT.